The 23 T cell receptor beta chains given below trace back to one sample, sequenced in a study of blood T cell repertoires in COVID-19. Sequencing used immunoSEQ multiplex PCR; TCRdb keeps in-frame clones, though not all of them. The sample has about 170,000 clones; roughly 85% are singletons. Material: PBMCs or T cells enriched from blood (not recorded which). The origin of the receptors is a woman aged 50 to 60 who had recovered from COVID-19.

The V call is TRBV10-3, the J call TRBJ2-5; 8 bases line up with TRBD1. This CDR3 is 11 amino acids long. With V trimmed by 10 bases and J by 3 bases, 1 base remained unmatched. Germline V gene data show CDR1 as ENHRY and CDR2 as SYGVKD. The CDR3 region is CATGQEETQYF. DNA of the CDR3: TGTGCCACGGGACAGGAAGAGACCCAGTACTTC.

The CDR3 nucleotides read TGTGCCAGCAGTGGTGCCGGGAGGGTCCAAGAGACCCAGTACTTC. Residues: CASSGAGRVQETQYF. The genes are TRBV2 and TRBJ2-5; the match to TRBD2 covers 8 bases. The CDR3 runs to 15 residues. V gave up 4 bases and J gave up 1 base; unmatched junction bases: 5. Per germline, CDR1 SNHLY and CDR2 FYNNEI.

This sequence joins TRBV5-5 and TRBJ1-6, with TRBD1 as a possible D gene (5 bases). V lost 4 bases and J 10 bases, leaving 18 bases between the germline ends. The CDR3 covers 15 residues. The germline V gene encodes CDR1 SGHKS and CDR2 YYEKEE (reference sequence). This chain's CDR3 is CASSGGSVGGSPLHF. The CDR3 DNA sequence: TGTGCCAGCAGCGGGGGGTCCGTGGGTGGATCACCCCTCCACTTT.

V gene TRBV5-4 combines with J gene TRBJ1-6, with D possibly being TRBD1 (5 bases). Germline CDR1 SGHNT, CDR2 YYREEE (reference sequence). The CDR3 spans 14 residues. The germline V and J ends were trimmed by 4 bases and 10 bases, with 15 bases remaining between them. Written as DNA, the CDR3 is TGTGCCAGCAGCCCGGGGGGGATCTACTCACCCCTCCACTTT. Translating it yields CASSPGGIYSPLHF.

This chain connects TRBV7-2 to TRBJ2-1, with D possibly being TRBD2 (6 bases). The CDR3 spans 16 residues. With 6 bases removed from V and 6 bases from J, the gap between germline ends came to 21 bases. The V gene's germline CDR1 is SGHTA and CDR2 FQGNSA. The CDR3 nucleotides read TGTGCCAGCAGGGCCTTTAGGGAGGCCCCTCTCAATGAGCAGTTCTTC. It is translated as CASRAFREAPLNEQFF.

The V gene is TRBV5-5, the J gene TRBJ1-6, with a weak D call TRBD1 (6 bases). V dropped 4 bases and J dropped 0 bases, with 17 bases sitting between them. CDR1 SGHKS and CDR2 YYEKEE come from the germline V gene (reference sequence). This CDR3 contains 18 residues. This CDR3 is CASSPRFGGSSYNSPLHF. In nucleotides, the CDR3 is TGTGCCAGCAGCCCCCGGTTTGGGGGCAGCTCCTATAATTCACCCCTCCACTTT.

This clone showed up just once. The chain links TRBV2 to TRBJ1-3, with D hard to call. V was cut by 8 bases and J by 0 bases, with 11 bases left in between. The germline V gene has CDR1 SNHLY and CDR2 FYNNEI. The CDR3 has 14 amino acids. The CDR3 bases are TGTGCCAGCGAGTGGGCTGCCTCTGGAAACACCATATATTTT. Its translation is CASEWAASGNTIYF.

A single count supports this clone. The sample contains more than one DNA sequence encoding this CDR3. J is TRBJ2-1 and V is TRBV5-1; 10 bases fit TRBD1. V dropped 4 bases and J dropped 4; count of bases not matched to a gene: 2. This CDR3 spans 14 amino acids. The germline CDR1 and CDR2 sequences are SGHRS and YFSETQ. CDR3 nucleotides: TGCGCCAGCAGCCCGGGACAGGGGTACAATGAGCAGTTCTTC. Translated: CASSPGQGYNEQFF.

The rearrangement uses TRBV27 and TRBJ2-1; D perhaps matches TRBD2 (5 bases). V lost 5 bases, J lost 3 bases, and 11 bases lay in between. Germline V lookup: CDR1 MNHEY, CDR2 SMNVEV (reference sequence). The CDR3 is 14 residues long. CDR3 bases: TGTGCCAGCAGTCTAGGGAGTGGCTACAATGAGCAGTTCTTC. Residues: CASSLGSGYNEQFF.

This chain links TRBV9 with TRBJ2-3, with 10 bases aligning to TRBD2. Per the germline V gene, CDR1 is SGDLS and CDR2 is YYNGEE. The CDR3 runs to 18 residues. V shed 4 bases and J 0 bases; nucleotides not matched to a gene: 11. The CDR3 DNA follows: TGTGCCAGCAGCCCGAGAGCGGGACTAGCGACCAGCACAGATACGCAGTATTTT. It translates to CASSPRAGLATSTDTQYF.

This rearrangement joins TRBV2 to TRBJ1-5, with D tentatively TRBD1 (6 bases). This CDR3 is built from 15 residues. The germline V gene has CDR1 SNHLY and CDR2 FYNNEI. V lost 2 bases to trimming and J lost 0 bases, with 8 bases between them. CDR3 DNA sequence: TGTGCCAGCAGTGAAAGGACAGATAGCAATCAGCCCCAGCATTTT. It codes for CASSERTDSNQPQHF.

The rearrangement links TRBV5-6 to TRBJ2-3; 9 nucleotides align to TRBD1. This CDR3 is built from 17 residues. Per the germline V gene, CDR1 is SGHDT and CDR2 is YYEEEE. V lost 5 bases to trimming and J lost 2 bases; unmatched junction nucleotides: 12. DNA for the CDR3: TGTGCCAGCAGGAATAACAGGGGGCGCCTCGCCACAGATACGCAGTATTTT. This codes for CASRNNRGRLATDTQYF.

The sample holds one count of this clone. The chain combines TRBV7-3 with TRBJ2-5; D possibly corresponds to TRBD2 (7 bases). V was cut by 5 bases and J by 5 bases, with 21 bases left in between. Per the germline V gene, CDR1 is SGHTA and CDR2 is FQGTGA. The CDR3 has 16 residues. CDR3: CASSRGAGAGAETQYF. Written as DNA, the CDR3 is TGTGCCAGCAGCCGAGGGGCTGGGGCGGGGGCCGAGACCCAGTACTTC.

J is TRBJ1-2 and V is TRBV6-5; 8 bases fit TRBD1. Trimming at V came to 4 bases and at J to 0 bases, leaving 4 bases not matched to a gene. This CDR3 contains 15 residues. Germline CDR1 and CDR2: MNHEY and SVGAGI. The CDR3 here is CASSSADRANYGYTF. In nucleotides, the CDR3 is TGTGCCAGCAGTTCCGCGGACAGGGCTAACTATGGCTACACCTTC.

The J gene is TRBJ2-5, the V gene TRBV7-3; a possible D gene is TRBD1 (6 bases). The CDR3 spans 16 residues. Germline CDR1 is SGHTA and CDR2 is FQGTGA. Trimming pared 1 base from V and 1 base from J, leaving 13 bases between. The CDR3 sequence: CASSLNRAGPQETQYF. Here the CDR3 DNA reads TGTGCCAGCAGCTTAAACAGGGCAGGGCCCCAAGAGACCCAGTACTTC.

CDR3 residues: CASSLTLGTGGYNEQFF. As DNA, the CDR3 is TGTGCCAGCAGCTTAACCCTCGGGACAGGGGGCTACAATGAGCAGTTCTTC. This chain connects TRBV7-6 to TRBJ2-1; 11 positions agree with TRBD1. The germline V gene has CDR1 SGHVS and CDR2 FNYEAQ. With V trimmed by 2 bases and J by 3 bases, 6 bases remained unmatched. The CDR3 loop spans 17 amino acids.

Only one count was recorded for this clone. This chain connects TRBV19 to TRBJ2-5, with a tentative D call TRBD1 (5 bases). Germline lookup yields CDR1 LNHDA and CDR2 SQIVND (reference sequence). The CDR3 has 14 residues. V lost 1 base and J lost 0, with 6 bases in between. The CDR3 bases are TGTGCCAGTAGTATAGCAGGGAACCAAGAGACCCAGTACTTC. Its protein is CASSIAGNQETQYF.

This chain connects TRBV7-9 to TRBJ2-2, with TRBD1 matching over 8 bases. J was trimmed by 4 bases and V by 4 bases; bases with no gene match: 2. The CDR3 is 14 amino acids. The V gene's germline CDR1 is SEHNR and CDR2 FQNEAQ (reference sequence). CDR3 DNA: TGTGCCAGCAGCTACAGGGGGGCCACCGGGGAGCTGTTTTTT. Amino acids: CASSYRGATGELFF.

This chain links TRBV7-8 with TRBJ1-4, with a tentative D call TRBD1 (5 bases). The germline V gene has CDR1 SGHVS and CDR2 FQNEAQ. The CDR3 runs 16 residues. The V end was cut by 1 base, the J end by 0 bases, with 9 bases between. The chain's CDR3 is CASSLGVDTTNEKLFF. The CDR3 DNA sequence: TGTGCCAGCAGCTTAGGGGTGGACACAACTAATGAAAAACTGTTTTTT.

This sequence joins TRBV4-1 and TRBJ2-1, with 9 bases identical to TRBD2. Trimming removed 4 bases from V and 7 bases from J; junction bases left unmatched: 20. Looked up from germline, CDR1 is MGHRA and CDR2 is YSYEKL. This CDR3 region has 19 residues. This chain's CDR3 is CASSPTPGAGGEVGNEQFF. As DNA, the CDR3 is TGCGCCAGCAGCCCAACCCCCGGGGCGGGGGGGGAGGTAGGGAATGAGCAGTTCTTC.

This clone was counted a few times. J is TRBJ2-1 and V is TRBV7-8; 8 bases agree with TRBD1. J gave up 3 bases and V 0 bases, and 7 bases lay outside the gene matches. The CDR3 contains 17 residues. CDR1 and CDR2 from the germline V gene are SGHVS and FQNEAQ. Here the CDR3 reads CASSLALNRGIYNEQFF. CDR3 nucleotide sequence: TGTGCCAGCAGCTTAGCTCTGAACAGGGGGATCTACAATGAGCAGTTCTTC.

The chain links TRBV7-2 to TRBJ1-5; possible D gene TRBD1, 6 bases. V lost 5 bases, J lost 4 bases, and 21 bases lay in between. This CDR3 region has 17 residues. Germline V gene lookup returns CDR1 SGHTA and CDR2 FQGNSA. The CDR3 loop is CASSVQGSGGGNQPQHF. The CDR3 DNA sequence: TGTGCCAGCAGCGTACAGGGATCGGGGGGCGGGAATCAGCCCCAGCATTTT.

The chain has TRBV28 and TRBJ1-2; D is unclear. This CDR3 contains 14 residues. V lost 5 bases and J lost 7, with 17 bases in between. Germline CDR1 reads MDHEN; CDR2 reads SYDVKM. In DNA, the CDR3 is TGTGCCAGCAGTCCACCAGACGTGAGAGGTGGCTACACCTTC. Its translation: CASSPPDVRGGYTF.